This T cell receptor beta chain was found in a study of T cell responses to AZD1222 COVID-19 vaccine. Only in-frame clones appear in the TCRdb table, and some are missing; sequencing was by immunoSEQ multiplex PCR. This sample has some 140,000 clones, with roughly 92% found just once. CDR1 is MNHEY and CDR2 is SVGAGI in the germline V gene. CDR3 length: 13 amino acids. Trimming pared 6 bases from V and 2 bases from J, leaving 11 bases between. The sample in question was peripheral blood, obtained on day 0 of AZD1222 vaccination. The chain joins TRBV6-5 to TRBJ2-7, with a weak D call TRBD1 (6 bases). The receptor's source is an adult in good health. The CDR3 reads CASSKNRAYEQYF. Here the CDR3 DNA reads TGTGCCAGCAGCAAAAACAGGGCCTACGAGCAGTACTTC.